The 5 T cell receptor beta chains below come from one sample, sequenced in a study of T cells after yellow fever vaccination. Using its own MiXCR run on the 5' RACE reads, TCRdb lists one record per CDR3 protein. The data show 50,000 to 75,000 distinct CDR3 sequences, about 6.6% seen once. The sequencing used CD8+ T cells sorted from PBMCs, collected on the day of the first yellow fever vaccination. Every receptor here comes from a young man who received the YFV17D yellow fever vaccine.

This clonotype was detected many times. This chain connects TRBV5-6 to TRBJ1-2, with 9 bases matching TRBD1. V lost 4 bases, J lost 5 bases, and 12 bases stayed unmatched. The CDR3 is 16 amino acids. Germline lookup yields CDR1 SGHDT and CDR2 YYEEEE. The CDR3 is CASSGRDRALSYGYTF. For the CDR3, the DNA is TGTGCCAGCAGCGGTCGGGACAGGGCTTTGTCATATGGCTACACCTTC.

This clonotype came up a few times. The J gene is TRBJ2-1, the V gene TRBV7-2; no clear D. Germline V gives CDR1 SGHTA, CDR2 FQGNSA. Deletions cut 1 base from V and 4 bases from J, with 5 bases between. There are 13 residues in the CDR3. The CDR3 bases are TGTGCCAGCAGCTTAGGGCTTTACAATGAGCAGTTCTTC. It specifies CASSLGLYNEQFF.

This clonotype was detected many times. The J gene is TRBJ2-7, the V gene TRBV2; D not certain. Germline V lookup: CDR1 SNHLY, CDR2 FYNNEI. The CDR3 is made up of 13 amino acids. Trimming shortened V by 8 bases and J by 0 bases, and 11 bases separated the two germline ends. This CDR3 is CASQTGSSYEQYV. In DNA, the CDR3 is TGTGCCAGCCAAACGGGCAGCTCCTACGAGCAGTACGTC.

In this sample, this clonotype turned up many times. The J gene is TRBJ1-1, the V gene TRBV4-1, with D unclear. The germline gives CDR1 MGHRA, CDR2 YSYEKL. This CDR3 spans 14 amino acids. Trimming left V 3 bases short and J 0 bases short, with 8 bases between. CDR3 sequence reads: CASSQIGVNTEAFF. The DNA of the CDR3 is TGCGCCAGCAGCCAGATCGGGGTGAACACTGAAGCTTTCTTT.

This clonotype has at least ten counts. This chain joins TRBV6-2 or TRBV6-3 and TRBJ2-1; D not resolved. Germline V gene data show CDR1 as MNHEY and CDR2 as SVGEGT. The CDR3 is 13 amino acids. V was clipped by 2 bases and J by 4 bases, with 6 bases between them. The CDR3: CASSYENYNEQFF. The CDR3, as DNA: TGTGCCAGCAGTTACGAGAATTACAATGAGCAGTTCTTC.